This T cell receptor beta chain was profiled in a study of response to subunit inactivated influenza vaccine. This clonotype was observed at least ten times. TCRdb passed the RT-PCR reads through MiXCR, listing each CDR3 protein once. Found here are hundreds of thousands of distinct CDR3 sequences, 13% to 15% of them singletons; the top ten hold approximately 7.6%. This CDR3 is 13 amino acids long. Germline loops: CDR1 SGHVS, CDR2 FNYEAQ. The junction had 6 bases not matched to a gene; V was cut back by 7 bases and J by 5 bases. This clonotype was sampled from a man aged 50-59 years who received an inactivated influenza vaccine. The chain recombines TRBV7-6 with TRBJ2-5; 8 bases fit TRBD2. The sequences come from PBMCs from blood, collected around 14 days before vaccination. The CDR3 DNA sequence: TGTGCCAGCACCGGACTAGCCGGTGAGACCCAGTACTTC. It yields the protein CASTGLAGETQYF.